Following are 9 T cell receptor beta chains from one sample sequenced in a study of CD8 T cells in ankylosing spondylitis. Using its own MiXCR run on the 5' RACE reads, TCRdb lists one record per CDR3 protein. Of a few hundred thousand distinct CDR3 sequences listed, roughly a tenth are singletons. What was sequenced was blood, either unsorted or a sorted T cell fraction (not recorded which). The receptor source for this set is a male donor with ankylosing spondylitis or in good health (not recorded which).

This clonotype has a handful of counts. The chain carries TRBV7-9 and TRBJ2-7; TRBD1 aligns across 8 bases. Germline V gene sequence: CDR1 SEHNR, CDR2 FQNEAQ (reference sequence). V lost 4 bases to trimming and J lost 2 bases; unmatched junction nucleotides: 7. The CDR3 is 15 residues long. The CDR3 DNA reads as TGTGCCAGCAGCTCGAACAGGGGGTTCCCCTACGAGCAGTACTTC. It specifies CASSSNRGFPYEQYF.

This clonotype was found many times. The J gene is TRBJ1-1, the V gene TRBV11-1; D gene unclear. This CDR3 spans 15 amino acids. V was pared by 5 bases and J by 0 bases, with 13 bases between. Germline values: CDR1 SGHAT, CDR2 FQDESV (reference sequence). CDR3 sequence: CASSPRVGMNTEAFF. In DNA, the CDR3 is TGTGCCAGCAGCCCCCGCGTGGGGATGAACACTGAAGCTTTCTTT.

This clonotype turned up a few times. This chain connects TRBV7-9 to TRBJ1-4; 8 positions match TRBD1. V lost 2 bases and J lost 4; bases outside the gene matches: 6. CDR1 and CDR2 from the germline V gene are SEHNR and FQNEAQ (reference sequence). This CDR3 contains 16 residues. The CDR3 sequence is CASSLLATGVNEKLFF. The CDR3 region has the DNA TGTGCCAGCAGCTTATTAGCGACAGGGGTTAATGAAAAACTGTTTTTT.

This clonotype was picked up many times. This chain uses TRBV20-1 with TRBJ1-2; 7 bases agree with TRBD1. Germline CDR1 DFQATT, CDR2 SNEGSKA (reference sequence). V lost 0 bases, J lost 1 base, and 8 bases stayed unmatched. CDR3 length: 16 amino acids. CDR3 sequence (DNA): TGCAGTGCTAGAGACCTAGGGACAGAAGATAACTATGGCTACACCTTC. This gives the protein CSARDLGTEDNYGYTF.

J is TRBJ2-1 and V is TRBV28, with D possibly being TRBD2 (6 bases). The CDR3 spans 15 residues. CDR1 and CDR2 (germline): MDHEN, SYDVKM. V was cut by 7 bases and J by 6 bases, with 19 bases left in between. The CDR3 region has the DNA TGTGCCAGCACCGAGGCGGGACCATTTATCAATGAGCAGTTCTTC. Protein: CASTEAGPFINEQFF.

This clonotype was detected many times. The CDR3 reads CASSLVGLGGANVLTF. The CDR3 DNA is TGCGCCAGCAGCTTGGTCGGGCTTGGTGGGGCCAACGTCCTGACTTTC. The chain joins TRBV5-1 to TRBJ2-6; D is unresolved. Germline CDR1 is SGHRS and CDR2 is YFSETQ. The V and J ends lost 0 bases and 3 bases respectively, with 10 bases between them. This CDR3 is built from 16 residues. Full variable domain (remainder filled in from reference TRBV5-1 and TRBJ2-6): KAGVTQTPRYLIKTRGQQVTLSCSPISGHRSVSWYQQTPGQGLQFLFEYFSETQRNKGNFPGRFSGRQFSNSRSEMNVSTLELGDSALYLCASSLVGLGGANVLTFGAGSRLTVL.

This clonotype showed up many times. The chain links TRBV20-1 to TRBJ1-5; the match to TRBD1 covers 7 bases. Trimming removed 4 bases from V and 0 bases from J; junction bases left unmatched: 6. Germline V CDR1 and CDR2: DFQATT, SNEGSKA (reference sequence). This CDR3 is 15 amino acids long. The CDR3 DNA is TGCAGTGCTACAGCGACAGGGACTAGCAATCAGCCCCAGCATTTT. The encoded protein is CSATATGTSNQPQHF.

This clonotype showed up many times. This chain joins TRBV24-1 and TRBJ1-5, with D tentatively TRBD1 (6 bases). V was cut by 4 bases and J by 5 bases, with 11 bases left in between. Germline V lookup: CDR1 KGHDR, CDR2 SFDVKD. This CDR3 has 14 residues. This CDR3 reads CATSDPGVHQPQHF. CDR3 bases: TGTGCCACCAGTGACCCAGGGGTACATCAGCCCCAGCATTTT.

Many counts were recorded for this clonotype. The V and J genes are TRBV5-1 and TRBJ2-1; D unclear. The CDR3 has 15 residues. Germline V gives CDR1 SGHRS, CDR2 YFSETQ. V shed 4 bases and J shed 0 bases, with 11 bases lying between them. In nucleotides, the CDR3 is TGCGCCAGCAGCGTGGACGGAAGCTCCTACAATGAGCAGTTCTTC. Translating gives CASSVDGSSYNEQFF.